The 25 T cell receptor beta chains presented below share a single source sample, sequenced in a study of siplizumab effects on memory and regulatory T cells. Some clones are missing from TCRdb's copy, which holds only in-frame ones; the method was immunoSEQ multiplex PCR. Of roughly 97,000 clones listed, 85% to 95% are singletons. Sequencing was performed on Tregs sorted from blood. These receptors were obtained from a human donor in good health.

The chain employs TRBV2 and TRBJ2-7; maybe TRBD1 (5 bases). Deletions cut 6 bases from V and 4 bases from J, with 16 bases between. In germline, CDR1 is SNHLY, CDR2 FYNNEI. This CDR3 is built from 14 residues. CDR3 bases: TGTGCCAGCAGCCTAATAAGGGGCATTTACGAGCAGTACTTC. Its protein is CASSLIRGIYEQYF.

The V and J genes are TRBV5-1 and TRBJ1-1; D remains ambiguous. The ends were cut back, 5 bases at V and 0 bases at J, with 8 bases in the middle. Germline V CDR1 and CDR2: SGHRS, YFSETQ. CDR3 length: 13 residues. In DNA form, the CDR3 reads TGCGCCAGCAGTGGGCAGTTGAACACTGAAGCTTTCTTT. Translating it yields CASSGQLNTEAFF.

The chain joins TRBV4-1 to TRBJ2-5; no firm D call. V lost 3 bases, J lost 5 bases, and 10 bases lay in between. Looked up from germline, CDR1 is MGHRA and CDR2 is YSYEKL. There are 13 residues in the CDR3. The CDR3 DNA is TGCGCCAGCAGCCACCCAACCGGGGAGACCCAGTACTTC. Its protein product is CASSHPTGETQYF.

The chain recombines TRBV27 with TRBJ2-1; no clear D gene. V lost 8 bases, J lost 7 bases, and 12 bases lay in between. The CDR3 is 12 amino acids. CDR1 MNHEY and CDR2 SMNVEV come from the germline V gene (reference sequence). In nucleotides, the CDR3 is TGTGCCAGCCCTACTGAGGAGAATGAGCAGTTCTTC. Its translation is CASPTEENEQFF.

The CDR3 reads CASSYLDRRSYNSPLHF. DNA of the CDR3: TGTGCCAGCAGCTATCTTGACAGGCGGTCCTATAATTCACCCCTCCACTTT. This sequence joins TRBV5-6 and TRBJ1-6, with a possible D match to TRBD1 (6 bases). V was pared by 3 bases and J by 1 base, with 14 bases between. Looked up from germline, CDR1 is SGHDT and CDR2 is YYEEEE. The CDR3 contains 17 residues.

CDR3 amino acids: CASSSSGGAGQGYTF. The CDR3 DNA sequence: TGTGCCAGCAGCTCCTCAGGGGGCGCGGGCCAGGGCTACACCTTC. J is TRBJ1-2 and V is TRBV7-9; 8 bases fit TRBD1. The CDR3 extends over 15 amino acids. The V segment lost 4 bases and the J segment 8 bases; nucleotides outside the gene matches: 12. Germline V gene data show CDR1 as SEHNR and CDR2 as FQNEAQ (reference sequence).

This sequence joins TRBV15 and TRBJ2-4, with D perhaps matching TRBD2 (6 bases). The CDR3 contains 14 residues. Between the trimmed V and J ends, which lost 3 bases and 4 bases, there was a span of 10 bases. Germline values: CDR1 LNHNV, CDR2 YYDKDF (reference sequence). The CDR3 sequence is CATSRDREKNIQYF. The CDR3 nucleotides are TGTGCCACCAGCAGGGACCGGGAGAAAAACATTCAGTACTTC.

The V and J genes are TRBV20-1 and TRBJ1-4; TRBD1 is a possible D gene (6 bases). CDR3 size: 11 residues. The germline gives CDR1 DFQATT, CDR2 SNEGSKA (reference sequence). Trimming removed 6 bases at V and 8 bases at J, with 10 bases between. Here the CDR3 DNA reads TGCAGTGCACCGCAGGGGGAAAAACTGTTTTTT. This gives the protein CSAPQGEKLFF.

V usage is TRBV6-5 and J usage is TRBJ2-5, with D maybe TRBD1 (5 bases). CDR3 length: 15 residues. Germline V gene lookup returns CDR1 MNHEY and CDR2 SVGAGI. V gave up 6 bases and J gave up 5 bases, with 19 bases separating them. CDR3 protein: CASRTQGAQWETQYF. CDR3 coding DNA: TGTGCCAGCAGGACGCAGGGTGCCCAATGGGAGACCCAGTACTTC.

This clone was counted a few times. V gene TRBV5-1 combines with J gene TRBJ2-6; D gene unclear. The germline V and J ends were trimmed by 0 bases and 1 base, with 8 bases remaining between them. The germline V gene encodes CDR1 SGHRS and CDR2 YFSETQ. This CDR3 spans 16 amino acids. The CDR3, as DNA: TGCGCCAGCAGCTTGGACCGGTTGTCTGGGGCCAACGTCCTGACTTTC. Translated, it gives CASSLDRLSGANVLTF.

The chain joins TRBV10-3 to TRBJ2-7; no reliable D call. From germline, CDR1 is ENHRY and CDR2 SYGVKD. This CDR3 contains 14 residues. Trimming stripped 2 bases from V and 0 bases from J, with 8 bases between. The CDR3 is CAISEQRSSYEQYF. CDR3 coding DNA: TGTGCCATCAGTGAGCAACGGAGCTCCTACGAGCAGTACTTC.

This clone was recorded only once. The gene calls are TRBV14 and TRBJ2-1; no clear D. The V end was cut by 4 bases, the J end by 0 bases, with 10 bases between. Germline V lookup: CDR1 SGHDN, CDR2 FVKESK. The CDR3 is 15 amino acids. The CDR3 reads CASSPISSSYNEQFF. The CDR3 DNA reads TGTGCCAGCAGCCCGATAAGTAGCTCCTACAATGAGCAGTTCTTC.

The J gene is TRBJ1-2, the V gene TRBV5-1; D is undetermined. Germline CDR1 and CDR2: SGHRS and YFSETQ. The CDR3 is made up of 18 amino acids. Trimming cost V 4 bases and J 0 bases, with 22 bases left between them. CDR3 nucleotide sequence: TGCGCCAGCAGCCTAAACTCCGACAATCCCGGAGCTAACTATGGCTACACCTTC. It yields the protein CASSLNSDNPGANYGYTF. The full variable domain, completed using reference TRBV5-1 and TRBJ1-2, is KAGVTQTPRYLIKTRGQQVTLSCSPISGHRSVSWYQQTPGQGLQFLFEYFSETQRNKGNFPGRFSGRQFSNSRSEMNVSTLELGDSALYLCASSLNSDNPGANYGYTFGSGTRLTVV.

This chain uses TRBV29-1 with TRBJ1-1; the D gene is possibly TRBD1 (5 bases). Germline assignment: CDR1 SQVTM and CDR2 ANQGSEA. The V gene lost 5 bases and the J gene lost 3 bases, with 10 bases spanning the gap. The CDR3 loop spans 12 amino acids. The CDR3 coding sequence is TGCAGCGTTAGGGGCTCCCACACTGAAGCTTTCTTT. This encodes CSVRGSHTEAFF.

The V gene is TRBV7-9, the J gene TRBJ2-1, with a weak D call TRBD2 (6 bases). CDR3 length: 17 residues. CDR1 is SEHNR, CDR2 FQNEAQ, per germline (reference sequence). V lost 5 bases, J lost 0 bases, and 17 bases lay in between. For the CDR3, the DNA is TGTGCCAGCAGCAATTTAGTGCGGGGTAGCTCCTACAATGAGCAGTTCTTC. Amino acid sequence: CASSNLVRGSSYNEQFF.

The V call is TRBV6-6, the J call TRBJ2-7; no clear D. Per the germline V gene, CDR1 is MNHNY and CDR2 is SVGAGI (reference sequence). Deletions cut 2 bases from V and 3 bases from J, with 5 bases between. CDR3 length equals 12 residues. CDR3 DNA sequence: TGTGCCAGCAGTTACAAGAACTACGAGCAGTACTTC. Encoded protein: CASSYKNYEQYF.

The CDR3 nucleotides read TGCGCCAGCAGCTTGGGCCCAGGGGCGTACAGAGAGCAGTTCTTC. Amino acids: CASSLGPGAYREQFF. The V call is TRBV5-1, the J call TRBJ2-1; D may be TRBD1 (6 bases). With 0 bases removed from V and 10 bases from J, the gap between germline ends came to 17 bases. Germline V gene sequence: CDR1 SGHRS, CDR2 YFSETQ. This CDR3 is built from 15 residues. The full variable domain, completed using reference TRBV5-1 and TRBJ2-1, is KAGVTQTPRYLIKTRGQQVTLSCSPISGHRSVSWYQQTPGQGLQFLFEYFSETQRNKGNFPGRFSGRQFSNSRSEMNVSTLELGDSALYLCASSLGPGAYREQFFGPGTRLTVL.

This clone was recorded once. The chain uses TRBV5-5 and TRBJ1-5, with D hard to call. The CDR3 is 15 amino acids. Looked up from germline, CDR1 is SGHKS and CDR2 is YYEKEE (reference sequence). V was clipped by 1 base and J by 6 bases, with 14 bases between them. The CDR3 sequence: CASSLPGRSGQPQHF. The CDR3, as DNA: TGTGCCAGCAGCTTGCCGGGCCGGAGCGGTCAGCCCCAGCATTTT.

The chain is built from TRBV7-9 and TRBJ1-1; D uncertain. The V gene lost 3 bases and the J gene lost 5 bases, with 10 bases spanning the gap. Germline CDR1 and CDR2: SEHNR and FQNEAQ (reference sequence). The CDR3 is 13 residues long. CDR3 region: CASSFMERTEAFF. CDR3 nucleotides: TGTGCCAGCAGCTTTATGGAAAGAACTGAAGCTTTCTTT.

The genes are TRBV7-5 and TRBJ2-6. TRBV7-5 is a pseudogene segment. The CDR3 is made up of 16 amino acids. The chain's CDR3 is CARSLGYPSGANVLTF. DNA of the CDR3: TGTGCCAGAAGCTTAGGGTATCCCTCTGGGGCCAACGTCCTGACTTTC.

The CDR3 sequence is CASSESGSNIQYF. CDR3 DNA: TGCGCCAGCAGTGAGTCAGGTTCGAACATTCAGTACTTC. This chain connects TRBV10-1 to TRBJ2-4; no reliable D call. CDR1 and CDR2 (germline): WNHNN, SYGVQD (reference sequence). Trimming removed 0 bases at V and 7 bases at J, with 7 bases between. This CDR3 spans 13 amino acids.

This chain uses TRBV5-1 with TRBJ2-1; 10 nucleotides line up with TRBD1. V lost 3 bases to trimming and J lost 7 bases; unmatched junction nucleotides: 10. This CDR3 is 16 amino acids long. Germline V gene sequence: CDR1 SGHRS, CDR2 YFSETQ. Here the CDR3 DNA reads TGCGCCAGCAGCTACGTGACAGGGGGCGGAAAAAATGAGCAGTTCTTC. It encodes CASSYVTGGGKNEQFF.

This chain links TRBV5-5 with TRBJ2-1, with 9 bases fitting TRBD2. CDR1 and CDR2 from the germline V gene are SGHKS and YYEKEE (reference sequence). Germline trimming cut 4 bases from V and 2 bases from J; bases unmatched to any gene: 16. The CDR3 sequence is 19 residues long. CDR3 sequence: CASSGGTLAGIGTYNEQFF. Here the CDR3 DNA reads TGTGCCAGCAGCGGAGGTACACTAGCGGGTATCGGAACCTACAATGAGCAGTTCTTC.

The chain joins TRBV5-1 to TRBJ1-1; no reliable D call. The germline gives CDR1 SGHRS, CDR2 YFSETQ. The CDR3 is 14 amino acids. Trimming shortened V by 2 bases and J by 1 base, and 9 bases separated the two germline ends. CDR3 nucleotides: TGCGCCAGCAGCTTTCTTCAGACGAACACTGAAGCTTTCTTT. Translation: CASSFLQTNTEAFF.

The chain links TRBV7-2 to TRBJ2-1, with D tentatively TRBD1 (6 bases). The CDR3 is made up of 12 amino acids. Germline lookup yields CDR1 SGHTA and CDR2 FQGNSA. The germline V and J ends were trimmed by 7 bases and 9 bases, with 13 bases remaining between them. In nucleotides, the CDR3 is TGTGCCAGCACCGATAGGGGGTTTGAGCAGTTCTTC. Translation: CASTDRGFEQFF.